Each of the 15 T cell receptor beta chains below was sequenced from the same sample in a study of CD8+CD57+ T cells in acquired aplastic anemia. Both TCR beta VDJ combination and CDR3 sequence profiling were carried out. Genomic DNA was the template for this profiling. TCRdb itself ran the reads through MiXCR, one entry per CDR3 protein. The table records 130,000 or so distinct CDR3 sequences, around two fifths of them present only once. Specimen: sorted CD4+, CD8+, or CD8+CD57+ T cells (not recorded which) from PBMCs. The receptors originated from a human donor in good health, serving as a control.

The V gene is TRBV20-1, the J gene TRBJ2-1; D is unclear. This CDR3 comprises 13 residues. Germline values: CDR1 DFQATT, CDR2 SNEGSKA (reference sequence). Deletions cut 6 bases from V and 5 bases from J, with 14 bases between. The CDR3 bases are TGCAGTGCGAGACGGAATCCCCACAATGAGCAGTTCTTC. It specifies CSARRNPHNEQFF.

The table lists this clonotype with a few counts. This may be a read error, as it is one base from a much larger clone. The rearrangement joins TRBV7-9 to TRBJ1-2, with TRBD1 as a possible D gene (6 bases). V was pared by 1 base and J by 12 bases, with 21 bases between. Germline V CDR1 and CDR2: SEHNR, FQNEAQ (reference sequence). The CDR3 contains 15 residues. The CDR3 sequence is CASSLEFEGGKGHTF. The DNA of the CDR3 is TGTGCCAGCAGCTTAGAGTTTGAGGGGGGAAAAGGCCACACCTTC.

V is TRBV25-1 and J is TRBJ2-3, with 8 bases lining up with TRBD1. Germline CDR1 and CDR2: MGHDK and SYGVNS. There are 15 residues in the CDR3. Trimming at V came to 3 bases and at J to 5 bases, leaving 7 bases not matched to a gene. CDR3 nucleotides: TGTGCCAGCAGTGATCCCGGGACAGGTGGAGATACGCAGTATTTT. Translation: CASSDPGTGGDTQYF.

This clonotype was seen repeatedly, ten times or more. The CDR3 bases are TGTGCCAGTAGTATATTTCAGGGGATAAATCAGCCCCAGCATTTT. Protein product: CASSIFQGINQPQHF. V and J are TRBV19 and TRBJ1-5; maybe TRBD1 (6 bases). The length of the CDR3 is 15 residues. CDR1 and CDR2 (germline): LNHDA, SQIVND (reference sequence). V shed 2 bases and J shed 4 bases, with 12 bases lying between them.

This clonotype has a count of ten or more. The chain links TRBV27 to TRBJ2-7, with unresolved D. CDR3 length: 13 amino acids. CDR1 is MNHEY, CDR2 SMNVEV, per germline (reference sequence). Trimming removed 7 bases from V and 2 bases from J, with 12 bases in between. CDR3: CASTRGLAYEQYF. As DNA, the CDR3 is TGTGCCAGCACACGCGGATTGGCCTACGAGCAGTACTTC.

The J gene is TRBJ1-6, the V gene TRBV15; the D gene is possibly TRBD1 (5 bases). Germline assignment: CDR1 LNHNV and CDR2 YYDKDF (reference sequence). CDR3 length equals 15 residues. The V gene lost 5 bases and the J gene lost 3 bases, with 11 bases spanning the gap. CDR3 nucleotide sequence: TGTGCCACCAGCGTCGGACAAAGCTATAATTCACCCCTCCACTTT. Translating it yields CATSVGQSYNSPLHF.

This clonotype was detected many times. The V gene is TRBV5-5, the J gene TRBJ2-3, with 7 nucleotides matching TRBD1. J was trimmed by 4 bases and V by 2 bases; bases with no gene match: 7. The germline CDR1 and CDR2 sequences are SGHKS and YYEKEE (reference sequence). This CDR3 comprises 15 residues. The CDR3 sequence: CASSFRRQGADTQYF. CDR3 bases: TGTGCCAGCAGCTTCCGCCGACAGGGCGCAGATACGCAGTATTTT.

As regards this clonotype: A much larger clone differs by one base, so this may be a read error. The J gene is TRBJ2-7, the V gene TRBV4-1, with no clear D. The end of the DNA is better explained by TRBJ2-1, so the J call may be wrong. The germline V gene encodes CDR1 MGHRA and CDR2 YSYEKL. This CDR3 comprises 15 residues. The CDR3 bases are TGCGCCAGCAGCCAAGTTTATAGTACGTACAATGAGCAGTTCTTC. This gives the protein CASSQVYSTYNEQFF.

V is TRBV27 and J is TRBJ1-5, with 9 bases matching TRBD1. The CDR3 extends over 16 amino acids. CDR1 is MNHEY and CDR2 is SMNVEV in the germline V gene (reference sequence). The ends lost 8 bases at V and 4 bases at J; junction bases unmatched: 12. The CDR3 loop reads CASAQLQGAGNQPQHF. DNA of the CDR3: TGTGCCAGCGCCCAACTACAGGGGGCTGGGAATCAGCCCCAGCATTTT.

This clonotype has a single count. One base away lies a much larger clone, so this may be a sequencing read error. This chain uses TRBV5-5 with TRBJ2-1, with 10 bases identical to TRBD2. CDR1 and CDR2 (germline): SGHKS, YYEKEE (reference sequence). The CDR3 runs 14 residues. CDR3 DNA sequence: TGTGCCATCAGCACTAGGACTAGCGGCAATGAGCAGTTCTTC. This gives the protein CAISTRTSGNEQFF.

This chain links TRBV27 with TRBJ2-1, with TRBD1 identical over 9 bases. Trimming cost V 4 bases and J 9 bases; bases outside gene matches: 7. The CDR3 totals 14 residues. Germline V gene sequence: CDR1 MNHEY, CDR2 SMNVEV (reference sequence). CDR3 region: CASSSRDRGGEQFF. Here the CDR3 DNA reads TGTGCCAGCAGTTCCCGAGACAGGGGGGGTGAGCAGTTCTTC.

The table lists this clonotype with many counts. This chain links TRBV6-1 with TRBJ1-2; possibly TRBD1 for D (5 bases). CDR1 MNHNS and CDR2 SASEGT come from the germline V gene. Trimming removed 8 bases at V and 7 bases at J, with 23 bases between. The CDR3 contains 15 residues. This chain's CDR3 is CASLPTPDRITGYTF. CDR3 in DNA: TGTGCCAGCCTCCCCACTCCCGACAGAATAACTGGCTACACCTTC.

This clonotype has ten or more counts. The CDR3 region is CASSVEAGVAGELFF. CDR3 nucleotide sequence: TGTGCCAGCAGCGTAGAAGCGGGAGTAGCCGGGGAGCTGTTTTTT. This chain uses TRBV9 with TRBJ2-2; 8 bases match TRBD2. The trim removed 0 bases at V and 6 bases at J, leaving 4 bases unmatched. Germline V gene sequence: CDR1 SGDLS, CDR2 YYNGEE. The CDR3 covers 15 residues.

This clonotype was seen a handful of times. V gene TRBV2 combines with J gene TRBJ1-2, with D tentatively TRBD1 (6 bases). CDR1 is SNHLY, CDR2 FYNNEI, per germline. The CDR3 has 14 residues. V was cut by 8 bases and J by 4 bases, with 17 bases left in between. CDR3 sequence: CASRETGPSYGYTF. The CDR3 nucleotides read TGTGCCAGCCGAGAGACAGGCCCTAGCTATGGCTACACCTTC.

This clonotype was seen only once. The J gene is TRBJ1-6, the V gene TRBV2, with D uncertain. This CDR3 is 11 amino acids long. Deletions cut 8 bases from V and 10 bases from J, with 9 bases between. Germline values: CDR1 SNHLY, CDR2 FYNNEI. The CDR3 region is CASGVGSPLHF. CDR3 DNA sequence: TGTGCCAGCGGGGTCGGCTCACCCCTCCACTTT.